The 26 T cell receptor beta chains in this list originate from one sample, sequenced in a study of blood T cells in healthy people across ages. With a J-beta primer mix and a sample-barcoded 5' primer, a second PCR ran about 7 to 12 cycles. A single record per CDR3 protein comes from TCRdb applying MiXCR to the 5' RACE reads. The table shows around 1.5 million distinct CDR3 sequences, with roughly 60% occurring only once. The source material was blood. The receptor set was obtained from a man younger than 30 in good health.

This clonotype came up once. The rearrangement uses TRBV7-2 and TRBJ2-7; tentatively, D is TRBD1 (5 bases). The J call may be mistaken, given a closer DNA end match to TRBJ2-5. CDR1 and CDR2 (germline): SGHTA, FQGNSA. The CDR3 runs 14 residues. CDR3 in DNA: TGTGCCAGCAGCTTAGAAGGGGTTAGAGAGACCCAGTACTTC. This gives the protein CASSLEGVRETQYF.

The chain has TRBV6-5 and TRBJ2-3, with 7 bases identical to TRBD1. The CDR3 runs to 15 residues. J lost 7 bases, V lost 1 base, and 8 bases had no gene match. Germline lookup yields CDR1 MNHEY and CDR2 SVGAGI. The CDR3 DNA reads TGTGCCAGCAGTTACTTGACAGGGACGACGTATACGCAGTATTTT. It is translated as CASSYLTGTTYTQYF.

The chain couples TRBV2 to TRBJ1-2; TRBD1 matches at 7 bases. V dropped 7 bases and J dropped 2; count of bases not matched to a gene: 13. The germline gives CDR1 SNHLY, CDR2 FYNNEI. This CDR3 has 16 amino acids. The CDR3, as DNA: TGTGCCAGCAATCTGAGAGGGGAGACAGGGAACTATGGCTACACCTTC. Translating gives CASNLRGETGNYGYTF. Looking up the rest from reference TRBV2 and TRBJ1-2 gives the full variable domain: EPEVTQTPSHQVTQMGQEVILRCVPISNHLYFYWYRQILGQKVEFLVSFYNNEISEKSEIFDDQFSVERPDGSNFTLKIRSTKLEDSAMYFCASNLRGETGNYGYTFGSGTRLTVV.

This clonotype was recorded at least ten times. The rearrangement uses TRBV29-1 and TRBJ2-6, with no clear D. Germline CDR1 SQVTM, CDR2 ANQGSEA. CDR3 length equals 12 residues. The germline V and J ends were trimmed by 3 bases and 4 bases, with 4 bases remaining between them. CDR3 sequence reads: CSVDSGANVLTF. The CDR3 coding sequence is TGCAGCGTTGACTCCGGGGCCAACGTCCTGACTTTC.

CDR3 sequence reads: CASSSEGGRILGDNEQFF. CDR3 in DNA: TGTGCCAGCAGCTCGGAGGGCGGGCGCATTCTTGGAGACAATGAGCAGTTCTTC. The genes are TRBV5-5 and TRBJ2-1, with D possibly matching TRBD2 (6 bases). Germline CDR1 is SGHKS and CDR2 is YYEKEE (reference sequence). The CDR3 runs to 18 residues. The V end was cut by 3 bases, the J end by 5 bases, with 24 bases between. Using reference TRBV5-5 and TRBJ2-1 for the parts outside the CDR3, the full variable domain is DAGVTQSPTHLIKTRGQQVTLRCSPISGHKSVSWYQQVLGQGPQFIFQYYEKEERGRGNFPDRFSARQFPNYSSELNVNALLLGDSALYLCASSSEGGRILGDNEQFFGPGTRLTVL.

The chain links TRBV2 to TRBJ1-1; 7 nucleotides agree with TRBD1. CDR3 length equals 15 residues. CDR1 is SNHLY and CDR2 is FYNNEI in the germline V gene. Trimming cost V 7 bases and J 1 base; bases outside gene matches: 9. CDR3 coding DNA: TGTGCCAGCACCACGCGGACAGGTTCGAACACTGAAGCTTTCTTT. This encodes CASTTRTGSNTEAFF. Full variable domain (missing parts from reference TRBV2 and TRBJ1-1): EPEVTQTPSHQVTQMGQEVILRCVPISNHLYFYWYRQILGQKVEFLVSFYNNEISEKSEIFDDQFSVERPDGSNFTLKIRSTKLEDSAMYFCASTTRTGSNTEAFFGQGTRLTVV.

This clonotype was found a few times. V and J are TRBV9 and TRBJ1-2; 7 nucleotides align to TRBD1. CDR3 size: 18 residues. The germline V gene has CDR1 SGDLS and CDR2 YYNGEE. J was trimmed by 4 bases and V by 0 bases; bases with no gene match: 15. DNA of the CDR3: TGTGCCAGCAGCGTAGATTTGGGGGACAGCTGGCTAGGCTATGGCTACACCTTC. Translation gives CASSVDLGDSWLGYGYTF.

The rearrangement uses TRBV6-2 or TRBV6-3 and TRBJ1-1; D is unresolved. V gave up 10 bases and J gave up 8 bases, with 14 bases separating them. The germline V gene encodes CDR1 MNHEY and CDR2 SVGEGT. CDR3 length: 11 residues. In DNA, the CDR3 is TGTGCCACCAGAGGGATATACGAAGCTTTCTTT. This sequence encodes CATRGIYEAFF.

The V call is TRBV20-1, the J call TRBJ2-1; 7 bases align to TRBD2. This CDR3 region has 13 residues. With V trimmed by 4 bases and J by 8 bases, 8 bases remained unmatched. CDR1 is DFQATT, CDR2 SNEGSKA, per germline (reference sequence). This CDR3 reads CSATLPGRDEQFF. DNA for the CDR3: TGCAGTGCTACCCTCCCTGGGAGGGATGAGCAGTTCTTC.

This clonotype was detected only a few times. The chain uses TRBV28 and TRBJ2-4; 7 positions match TRBD1. The germline V gene encodes CDR1 MDHEN and CDR2 SYDVKM. The CDR3 extends over 15 amino acids. V dropped 6 bases and J dropped 8; count of bases not matched to a gene: 13. The DNA for the CDR3 is TGTGCCAGCAGCCCAAGTGTAGGGGGCGAAGACATTCAGTACTTC. Its protein product is CASSPSVGGEDIQYF.

The chain joins TRBV5-6 to TRBJ2-4; D is uncertain. This CDR3 contains 15 residues. V lost 8 bases and J 0 bases, leaving 15 bases between the germline ends. CDR1 is SGHDT, CDR2 YYEEEE, per germline. The CDR3 loop is CARALVKRAKNIQYF. The CDR3 nucleotides read TGTGCCAGAGCACTTGTGAAGAGAGCCAAAAACATTCAGTACTTC.

As concerns this clonotype: With a much larger clone just one base away, this may be a read error. The chain recombines TRBV20-1 with TRBJ2-7, with D hard to call. Germline CDR1 DFQATT, CDR2 SNEGSKA (reference sequence). The CDR3 is 12 residues long. This chain's CDR3 is CNARATPYEQYF. The CDR3 region has the DNA TGCAATGCTAGGGCTACCCCCTACGAGCAGTACTTC.

This chain connects TRBV5-1 to TRBJ1-2, with no clear D. Germline V gene data show CDR1 as SGHRS and CDR2 as YFSETQ. Trimming took off 0 bases at V and 7 bases at J, with 10 bases between the two ends. CDR3 size: 13 residues. CDR3 protein: CASSLAAVRGYTF. CDR3 sequence (DNA): TGCGCCAGCAGCTTGGCGGCAGTTCGTGGCTACACCTTC. Supplemented by reference TRBV5-1 and TRBJ1-2, the full variable domain reads KAGVTQTPRYLIKTRGQQVTLSCSPISGHRSVSWYQQTPGQGLQFLFEYFSETQRNKGNFPGRFSGRQFSNSRSEMNVSTLELGDSALYLCASSLAAVRGYTFGSGTRLTVV.

V gene TRBV6-2 or TRBV6-3 combines with J gene TRBJ1-5, with 7 bases lining up with TRBD1. The junction had 14 bases not matched to a gene; V was cut back by 6 bases and J by 0 bases. Germline CDR1 and CDR2: MNHEY and SVGEGT. The CDR3 consists of 18 residues. For the CDR3, the DNA is TGTGCCAGCAGCAACCGGGACAGCAAACCTTATAGCAATCAGCCCCAGCATTTT. It translates to CASSNRDSKPYSNQPQHF.

The chain combines TRBV6-5 with TRBJ2-5, with unresolved D. This CDR3 is built from 12 residues. Germline CDR1 MNHEY, CDR2 SVGAGI. Trimming cost V 4 bases and J 11 bases, with 14 bases left between them. CDR3 sequence: CASSSIGGEQYF. The CDR3 bases are TGTGCCAGCAGTTCGATTGGCGGTGAGCAGTACTTC.

This sequence joins TRBV20-1 and TRBJ2-7; 11 bases agree with TRBD2. With the DNA end fitting TRBJ2-4 better, the J assignment may be wrong. CDR3 length equals 15 residues. From germline, CDR1 is DFQATT and CDR2 SNEGSKA (reference sequence). CDR3 DNA: TGCAGTGCTAGAGAGCCTAGCGGGGGGCTAAACATTCAGTACTTC. Encoded protein: CSAREPSGGLNIQYF.

The V gene is TRBV11-2, the J gene TRBJ1-1; maybe TRBD1 (5 bases). V was trimmed by 5 bases and J by 7 bases, leaving 14 bases between them. The germline CDR1 and CDR2 sequences are SGHAT and FQNNGV. The CDR3 contains 13 residues. As DNA, the CDR3 is TGTGCCAGCAGCGGGGCGACCCGGGGTGAAGCTTTCTTT. This encodes CASSGATRGEAFF.

This clonotype was counted a single time. V is TRBV7-9 and J is TRBJ2-5, with 11 nucleotides matching TRBD2. The CDR3 is 16 residues long. V lost 0 bases, J lost 3 bases, and 3 bases stayed unmatched. Germline CDR1 is SEHNR and CDR2 is FQNEAQ (reference sequence). CDR3 coding DNA: TGTGCCAGCAGCTTAGCCCTACTAGCGGGAGAAGAGACCCAGTACTTC. This encodes CASSLALLAGEETQYF.

Points on this clonotype: This may come from a read error, since a much larger clone is one base off. This chain's CDR3 is CASCGTGSDETQYF. The CDR3 nucleotides are TGTGCCAGCTGCGGGACAGGGTCGGATGAGACCCAGTACTTC. The chain carries TRBV21-1 and TRBJ2-5; the D segment call TRBD1 is taken from the table without a DNA check. TRBV21-1 is a documented pseudogene. The CDR3 spans 14 residues.

The J gene is TRBJ2-6, the V gene TRBV21-1; TRBD1, the table's D call, was not compared with the DNA. TRBV21-1 is a documented pseudogene. The CDR3 runs 16 residues. The CDR3 loop reads CASSRQGKTGANVLTF. CDR3 in DNA: TGTGCCAGCAGCAGACAGGGTAAAACTGGGGCCAACGTCCTGACTTTC.

This chain connects TRBV5-5 to TRBJ2-7; the D is unclear. Germline V gives CDR1 SGHKS, CDR2 YYEKEE (reference sequence). V was trimmed by 0 bases and J by 3 bases, leaving 13 bases between them. The length of the CDR3 is 15 residues. CDR3 DNA: TGTGCCAGCAGCTTGGTCGGGTTTCTGAACTACGAGCAGTACTTC. Protein product: CASSLVGFLNYEQYF.

This clonotype was seen just once. The rearrangement links TRBV20-1 to TRBJ2-7; 16 nucleotides line up with TRBD2. V shed 3 bases and J 3 bases; nucleotides not matched to a gene: 5. Germline values: CDR1 DFQATT, CDR2 SNEGSKA (reference sequence). This CDR3 is built from 16 residues. CDR3 region: CSARGLAGGPNYEQYF. DNA for the CDR3: TGCAGTGCTAGGGGACTAGCGGGAGGGCCAAACTACGAGCAGTACTTC.

The chain couples TRBV20-1 to TRBJ1-6; D is perhaps TRBD1 (6 bases). The CDR3 runs to 16 residues. V was pared by 3 bases and J by 2 bases, with 14 bases between. Germline lookup yields CDR1 DFQATT and CDR2 SNEGSKA (reference sequence). The CDR3 is CSARSRGKTYNSPLHF. The CDR3 DNA follows: TGCAGTGCTAGGAGCAGGGGCAAAACCTATAATTCACCCCTCCACTTT.

In this sample, this clonotype turned up a few times. J is TRBJ2-5 and V is TRBV6-5; D is possibly TRBD1 (6 bases). This CDR3 spans 16 amino acids. The germline V gene encodes CDR1 MNHEY and CDR2 SVGAGI. The ends were cut back, 7 bases at V and 1 base at J, with 19 bases in the middle. CDR3 in DNA: TGTGCCAGCATTTCCGCGGCCGGGACAAGCCAAGAGACCCAGTACTTC. It yields the protein CASISAAGTSQETQYF.

The chain employs TRBV4-2 and TRBJ1-6, with 9 bases that match TRBD1. V shed 3 bases, J shed 9 bases, and the junction held 9 bases outside the gene matches. Per the germline V gene, CDR1 is LGHNA and CDR2 is YNFKEQ. The CDR3 length is 16 residues. This chain's CDR3 is CASSQTGQGKRSPLHF. The CDR3 region has the DNA TGTGCCAGCAGCCAGACCGGACAGGGGAAGCGTTCACCCCTCCACTTT.

In DNA, the CDR3 is TGCGCCAGCAGCCAAATGACAGGAGCAGATACGCAGTATTTT. It specifies CASSQMTGADTQYF. The gene calls are TRBV4-3 and TRBJ2-3; D is possibly TRBD1 (6 bases). The CDR3 has 14 residues. CDR1 is LGHNA, CDR2 YSLEER, per germline. Between the trimmed V and J ends, which lost 2 bases and 4 bases, there was a span of 10 bases.